The TCR beta chain under discussion was sequenced for a study of spatial heterogeneity in lung cancer. For the study at large: An average of more than ten raw reads was observed per unique TCR and UMI combination. Study-wide points: Ubiquitous expanded tumor TCRs surfaced in blood more at resection than they did at follow-up.

The time point here: sample taken at primary tumor resection. Sequencing covered unsorted whole RNA taken from tumor, nontumor lung or frozen PBMC. The cohort: around 77 early-stage, untreated non-small cell lung cancer patients. CDR3 length: 14 residues. Germline CDR1 WSHSY, CDR2 SAAADI. The V end lost 4 bases, the J end lost 2 bases, and 10 bases lay between the germline ends. TCRdb reprocessed the 5' RACE reads via MiXCR and lists one record per CDR3 protein. The data show thousands of distinct CDR3 sequences, around 5% seen once. The table lists this clonotype with many counts. Its antigen remains unknown.

This chain joins TRBV10-2 and TRBJ2-3; D not certain. The receptor's source is a male donor with early-stage non-small cell lung cancer. This specimen consisted of PBMCs, obtained at surgery. CDR3 loop: CASSVSQITDTQYF. Here the CDR3 DNA reads TGCGCCAGCAGTGTGTCGCAAATCACAGATACGCAGTATTTT.